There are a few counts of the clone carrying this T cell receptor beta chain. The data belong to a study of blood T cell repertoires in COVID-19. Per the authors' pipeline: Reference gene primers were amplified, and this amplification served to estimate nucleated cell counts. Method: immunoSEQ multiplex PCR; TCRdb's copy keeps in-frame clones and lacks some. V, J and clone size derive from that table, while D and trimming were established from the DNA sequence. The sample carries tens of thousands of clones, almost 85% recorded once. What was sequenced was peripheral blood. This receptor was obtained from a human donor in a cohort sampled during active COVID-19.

The CDR3 DNA reads as TGCGCCAGCAGCGTCAGCTCTGGAAACACCATATATTTT. This codes for CASSVSSGNTIYF. This chain connects TRBV5-1 to TRBJ1-3, with D unclear. Trimming shortened V by 4 bases and J by 0 bases, and 5 bases separated the two germline ends. CDR3 length equals 13 residues. Germline V gives CDR1 SGHRS, CDR2 YFSETQ.